The rows below give T cell receptor beta chains drawn from one sample of a study of T cell repertoires in cytomegalovirus infection. One entry per CDR3 protein, called by TCRdb with MiXCR from the reads. The profile shows just under 500,000 distinct CDR3 sequences, around 30% of them singletons. Antigen specificity for these receptors is unknown. Sequenced material: cultured PBMCs, taken from culture after CMV antigen stimulation. All receptors derive from a human donor in good health (CMV status not recorded). Some clones in this sample may be carry-over from other donors' samples. Each CDR3 is given with its conserved first and last residue. D genes are given only for firm matches. Only some rows state a clone size, as once, few, many or a class for expanded clones.

TGTGCCAGCAGCAGGGAGGGAGGAGATGAGCAGTTCTTC CASSREGGDEQFF TRBJ2-1 NA TRBD2 TRBV7-9
TGTGCCAGCAGTTTCCCTCCAGGGCAGTTGAACACTGAAGCTTTCTTT CASSFPPGQLNTEAFF TRBJ1-1 NA NA TRBV6-2/TRBV6-3
TGTGCCAGCAGCTTGTTAGCGGGAGCGTTGTACAATGAGCAGTTCTTC CASSLLAGALYNEQFF TRBJ2-1 few TRBD2 TRBV7-8
TGTGCCAGCAGTCCACCCCAAGGGCGGGGAAGTCCCTACTTC CASSPPQGRGSPYF TRBJ2-7 NA NA TRBV6-1
TGTGCCAGCAGTTCGGACAGGGCGAAGCAGTACTTC CASSSDRAKQYF TRBJ2-7 NA TRBD1 TRBV28
TGTGCCAGCATTGGGGACAGAAACTATGGCTACACCTTC CASIGDRNYGYTF TRBJ1-2 NA TRBD1 TRBV12-3/TRBV12-4
TGTGCCAGCAGTGAAGCGCCGGGAGGTCATGTCGATGAGCAGTTCTTC CASSEAPGGHVDEQFF TRBJ2-1 few TRBD2 TRBV6-1
TGTGCCAGCAGCTTATCAGCGGGACAGGGGAATATCAGGGGCACCTTC CASSLSAGQGNIRGTF TRBJ1-2 NA TRBD1 TRBV7-9
TGTGCCAGCAGTGTGGACAGGGGGCTTGAGCAGTTCTTC CASSVDRGLEQFF TRBJ2-1 NA TRBD1 TRBV6-6
TGCAGTGGGCAGTCGAACACCGGGGAGCTGTTTTTT CSGQSNTGELFF TRBJ2-2 NA NA TRBV20-1
TGCAGTGCTAGAGTAGTCTCCCTGGACTACTATGGCTACACCTTC CSARVVSLDYYGYTF TRBJ1-2 NA NA TRBV20-1
TGTGCCACCAGCAGAGATAGTATCAGGCTATATAGCAATCAGCCCCAGCATTTT CATSRDSIRLYSNQPQHF TRBJ1-5 many NA TRBV15